This TCR beta chain was recovered during a study of T cells in narcolepsy. About the research overall: Healthy controls were enrolled alongside patients with narcolepsy type 1 or type 2.

Trimming cost V 1 base and J 2 bases, with 9 bases left between them. This CDR3 contains 14 residues. CDR1 is SGHNT and CDR2 is YYREEE in the germline V gene (reference sequence). Remarks on this clone: Its antigen is currently unknown.

The study's findings and limits: HCRT-specific and TRIB2-specific autoreactive clonotypes appeared among same-patient CSF and blood CD4+ clonotypes. In some patient and control memory CD4+ samples, autoreactive clones were absent. Autoreactive clonotypes reportedly recurred in blood of same and different patients, not controls.

The assay was immunoSEQ multiplex PCR, and TCRdb's table has in-frame clones only and misses some. The repertoire holds about 40,000 clones, with approximately 88% as singletons. This chain connects TRBV5-4 to TRBJ1-2; no clear D gene. Sequencing was done on a sample of CD45RA- memory CD4+ T cells from PBMCs. This sequence was found in a human donor with narcolepsy. CDR3 in amino acids: CASSLQRRNYGYTF. CDR3 sequence (DNA): TGTGCCAGCAGCTTGCAGCGTAGGAACTATGGCTACACCTTC.